The entry below gives a single T cell receptor beta chain sequence along with its context. The antigen remains unidentified. 13 Jbeta primers and 60 Vbeta primers were used for the PCR. Method: immunoSEQ multiplex PCR; TCRdb's copy keeps in-frame clones and lacks some. The sample holds 150,000 to 200,000 clones; about 85% are singletons and the top ten take approximately 2.3%. The V gene's germline CDR1 is SGHRS and CDR2 YFSETQ. Unmatched junction bases numbered 5, after V lost 2 bases and J lost 7 bases. This CDR3 has 14 amino acids. This specimen comes from a study of cytomegalovirus exposure and HLA in healthy donors. Regarding the study as a whole: Later work found that TCR association rates differed between HLA loci; DRB1 had the most and HLA-C the fewest.

The sample was PBMCs. The genes are TRBV5-1 and TRBJ1-5; TRBD1 agrees at 8 bases. The source of this sequence is a man between 18 and 35 years old in good health and CMV-seropositive. The CDR3 region has the DNA TGCGCCAGCAGCTTCGAAGGGGACAGGCAGCCCCAGCATTTT. It yields the protein CASSFEGDRQPQHF.